The clone carrying this TCR beta chain has just a few counts. The antigen remains unidentified. This specimen comes from a study of regulatory T cells in long-lasting Graves disease. Across the study: Graves' patients diagnosed newly had used antithyroid drugs under 3 months. Whole-study findings and limits: Compared with new cases, persistent Graves' patients showed reduced TCR diversity. Peripheral blood alone, not thyroid tissue, underwent study.

Time point noted: newly diagnosed GD, antithyroid drugs for less than 3 months. PBMC RNA served as the TCR library source. CDR3 length equals 15 residues. Trimming removed 4 bases at V and 0 bases at J, with 12 bases between. The germline gives CDR1 LGHDT, CDR2 YNNKEL (reference sequence). To make TCR beta libraries, researchers used iRepertoire HTBI primers and Arm-PCR of CDR3 regions. TCRdb re-called the multiplex PCR reads through MiXCR, storing one row per CDR3 protein. The top ten hold around 10% of the sample, which has 520,000 or so distinct CDR3 sequences, about 12% seen once. This same sample was also taken into another study, of T cells in Graves' hyperthyroidism and ophthalmopathy. That source adds: Uncontrolled infections, other autoimmune diseases, pregnancy or lactation led to exclusion of patients.

The chain joins TRBV3-1 to TRBJ1-1; no firm D call. This receptor was obtained from a woman under 40 with Graves disease. The sequencing here drew on peripheral blood mononuclear cells (PBMCs), taken at new diagnosis, from a patient treated with antithyroid drugs. The CDR3 nucleotides are TGTGCCAGCAGCCTTACAGTTACGATGAACACTGAAGCTTTCTTT. Amino acids: CASSLTVTMNTEAFF.